The rows below give T cell receptor beta chains drawn from one sample of a study of T cell repertoires in cytomegalovirus infection. From the reads, TCRdb called clonotypes with MiXCR, one entry per CDR3 protein. Of more than 150,000 distinct CDR3 sequences in the sample, 15% to 20% are singletons; the top ten hold around 20%. The sequenced material came from CD8+ T cells from PBMCs. The receptors shown here come from a human donor in good health (CMV status not recorded). Some clones in this sample may be carry-over from other donors' samples. Each CDR3 is given with its conserved first and last residue. The order of the fields is D gene, clone size, V gene, J gene, CDR3 DNA, CDR3 protein. A D gene is named only where the DNA matches it firmly. The listing skips clone size in some rows; elsewhere it reads once, few, many or a size class.

d_call: TRBD1
clone_size: many
v_call: TRBV7-2
j_call: TRBJ1-2
cdr3_nt: TGTGCCAGCGCAGAGGGGACAGGGGAAAACTATGGCTACACCTTC
cdr3_aa: CASAEGTGENYGYTF

d_call: .
clone_size: few
v_call: TRBV5-1
j_call: TRBJ2-4
cdr3_nt: TGCGCCAGCAGCTTGGTCCCCAACAGGGAGGCCAAAAACATTCAGTACTTC
cdr3_aa: CASSLVPNREAKNIQYF

d_call: .
clone_size: .
v_call: TRBV4-3
j_call: TRBJ2-1
cdr3_nt: TGCGCCAGCAGCCAAGATGAAATGGATGAGCAGTTCTTC
cdr3_aa: CASSQDEMDEQFF

d_call: .
clone_size: .
v_call: TRBV29-1
j_call: TRBJ1-2
cdr3_nt: TGCAGCGTTGAAGATCGCGGGACGGGCTATGGCTACACCTTC
cdr3_aa: CSVEDRGTGYGYTF

d_call: .
clone_size: few
v_call: TRBV10-3
j_call: TRBJ2-5
cdr3_nt: TGTGCCATCAGTGAGACAGGGCCCAGAGAGACCCAGTACTTC
cdr3_aa: CAISETGPRETQYF

d_call: .
clone_size: .
v_call: TRBV7-9
j_call: TRBJ1-2
cdr3_nt: TGTGCCAGCAGCTTAGCGCTGGAGGGGCGGTATGGCTACACCTTC
cdr3_aa: CASSLALEGRYGYTF

d_call: .
clone_size: .
v_call: TRBV7-8
j_call: TRBJ2-7
cdr3_nt: TGTGCCAGCAGCTTAGGCCCGAAGGGGGGATCCTACGAGCAGTACTTC
cdr3_aa: CASSLGPKGGSYEQYF

d_call: .
clone_size: few
v_call: TRBV28
j_call: TRBJ2-7
cdr3_nt: TGTGCCAGCAGTTTAGATCCCGGTTCCTACGAGCAGTACTTC
cdr3_aa: CASSLDPGSYEQYF

d_call: TRBD2
clone_size: many
v_call: TRBV6-6
j_call: TRBJ2-2
cdr3_nt: TGTGCCAGCACCCTCCTACCGGGGGGGCCGGTGGCCGGGGAGCTGTTTTTT
cdr3_aa: CASTLLPGGPVAGELFF

d_call: .
clone_size: .
v_call: TRBV7-2
j_call: TRBJ2-1
cdr3_nt: TGTGCCAGCAGCCTTCCTTCCGGGACTAATGAGCAGTTCTTC
cdr3_aa: CASSLPSGTNEQFF

d_call: TRBD2
clone_size: .
v_call: TRBV7-1
j_call: TRBJ2-1
cdr3_nt: TGTGCCAGCAGCTCAACCGCCGTGGGGCGGGGGGCCTACAATGAGCAGTTCTTC
cdr3_aa: CASSSTAVGRGAYNEQFF